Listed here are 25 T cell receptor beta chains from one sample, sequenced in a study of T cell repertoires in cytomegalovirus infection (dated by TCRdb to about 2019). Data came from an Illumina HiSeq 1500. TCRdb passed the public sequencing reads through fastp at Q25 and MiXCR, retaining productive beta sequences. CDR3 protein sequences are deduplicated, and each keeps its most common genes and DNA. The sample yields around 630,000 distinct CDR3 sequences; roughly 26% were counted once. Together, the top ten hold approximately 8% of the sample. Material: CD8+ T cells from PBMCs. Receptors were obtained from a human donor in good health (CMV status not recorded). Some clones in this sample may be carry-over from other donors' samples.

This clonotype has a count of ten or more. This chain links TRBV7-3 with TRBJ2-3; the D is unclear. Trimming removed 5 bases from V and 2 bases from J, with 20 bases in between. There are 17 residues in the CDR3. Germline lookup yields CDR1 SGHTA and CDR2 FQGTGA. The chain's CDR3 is CASSPFGGVELTDTQYF. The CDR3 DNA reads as TGTGCCAGCAGCCCCTTCGGTGGTGTCGAACTCACAGATACGCAGTATTTT.

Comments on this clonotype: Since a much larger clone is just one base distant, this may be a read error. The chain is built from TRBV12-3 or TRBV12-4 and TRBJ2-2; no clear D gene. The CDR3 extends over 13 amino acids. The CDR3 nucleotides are TGTGCCAACAGTGCCGCAAGCACCGGGGAGCTGTTTTTT. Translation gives CANSAASTGELFF.

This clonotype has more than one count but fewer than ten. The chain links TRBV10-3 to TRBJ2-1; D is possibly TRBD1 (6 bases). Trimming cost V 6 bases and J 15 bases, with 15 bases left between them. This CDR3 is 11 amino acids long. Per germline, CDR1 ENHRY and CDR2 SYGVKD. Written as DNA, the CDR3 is TGTGCCATCAGAGTTGGGCAGGGGTTGTTCTTC. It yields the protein CAIRVGQGLFF.

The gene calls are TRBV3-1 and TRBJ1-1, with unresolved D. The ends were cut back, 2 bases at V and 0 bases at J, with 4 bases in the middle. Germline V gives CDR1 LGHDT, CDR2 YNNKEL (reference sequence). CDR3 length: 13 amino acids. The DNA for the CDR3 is TGTGCCAGCAGCCAATTTATGAACACTGAAGCTTTCTTT. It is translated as CASSQFMNTEAFF.

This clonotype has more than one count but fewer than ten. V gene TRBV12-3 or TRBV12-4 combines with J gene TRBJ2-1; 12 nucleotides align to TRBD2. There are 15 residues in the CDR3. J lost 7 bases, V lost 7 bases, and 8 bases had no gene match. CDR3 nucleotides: TGTGCCAGCACCCCTCTAGCGGGGGGGCGGAATGAGCAGTTCTTC. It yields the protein CASTPLAGGRNEQFF.

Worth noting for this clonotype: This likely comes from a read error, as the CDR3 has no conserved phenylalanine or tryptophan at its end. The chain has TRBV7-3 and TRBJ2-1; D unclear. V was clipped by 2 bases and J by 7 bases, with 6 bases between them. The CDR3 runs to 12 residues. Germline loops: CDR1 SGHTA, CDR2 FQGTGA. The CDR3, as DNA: TGTGCCAGCAGCTTAGTATTGAATGAGCAGTTCTCC. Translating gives CASSLVLNEQFS.

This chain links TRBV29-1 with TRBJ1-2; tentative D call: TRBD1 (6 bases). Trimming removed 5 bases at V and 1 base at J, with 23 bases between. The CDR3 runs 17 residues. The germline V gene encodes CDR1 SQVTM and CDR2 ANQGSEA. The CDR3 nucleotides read TGCAGCGTTCCGACCTCGACAACAGGGCCCCATAACTATGGCTACACCTTC. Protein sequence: CSVPTSTTGPHNYGYTF.

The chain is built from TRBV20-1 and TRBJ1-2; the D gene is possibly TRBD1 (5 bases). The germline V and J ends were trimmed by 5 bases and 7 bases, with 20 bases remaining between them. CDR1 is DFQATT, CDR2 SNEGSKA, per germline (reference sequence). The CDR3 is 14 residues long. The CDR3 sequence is CSAVHTGLSPGYTF. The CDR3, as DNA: TGCAGTGCTGTTCATACGGGGCTTAGTCCTGGCTACACCTTC.

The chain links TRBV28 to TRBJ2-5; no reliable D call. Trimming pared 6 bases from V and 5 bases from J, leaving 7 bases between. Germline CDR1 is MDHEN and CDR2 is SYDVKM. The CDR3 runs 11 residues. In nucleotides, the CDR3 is TGTGCCAGCAGAATTTTTGAGACCCAGTACTTC. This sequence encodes CASRIFETQYF.

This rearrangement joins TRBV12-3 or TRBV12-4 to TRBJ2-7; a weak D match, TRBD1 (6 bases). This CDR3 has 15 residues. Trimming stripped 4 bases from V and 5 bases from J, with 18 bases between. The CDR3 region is CASSSRPTGLDEQYV. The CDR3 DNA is TGTGCCAGCAGTTCCCGTCCAACAGGGCTGGACGAGCAGTACGTC.

The CDR3 sequence: CASSLKDGNNEQFF. CDR3 DNA: TGCGCCAGCAGCCTTAAAGACGGCAACAATGAGCAGTTCTTC. J is TRBJ2-1 and V is TRBV4-1; D gene uncertain. This CDR3 region has 14 residues. Germline-derived CDR1 and CDR2 are MGHRA and YSYEKL. V was cut by 4 bases and J by 5 bases, with 12 bases left in between.

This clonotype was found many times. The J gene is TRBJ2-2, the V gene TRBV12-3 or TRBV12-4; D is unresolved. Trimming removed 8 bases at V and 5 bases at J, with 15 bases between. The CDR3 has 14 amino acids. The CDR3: CASEMAWGTGELFF. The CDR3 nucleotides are TGTGCCAGCGAAATGGCCTGGGGTACCGGGGAGCTGTTTTTT.

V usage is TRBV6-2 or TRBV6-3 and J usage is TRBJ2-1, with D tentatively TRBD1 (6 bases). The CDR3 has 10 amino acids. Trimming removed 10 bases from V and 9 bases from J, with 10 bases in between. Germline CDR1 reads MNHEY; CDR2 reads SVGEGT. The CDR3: CATLGGEQFF. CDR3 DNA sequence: TGTGCCACCTTAGGGGGTGAGCAGTTCTTC.

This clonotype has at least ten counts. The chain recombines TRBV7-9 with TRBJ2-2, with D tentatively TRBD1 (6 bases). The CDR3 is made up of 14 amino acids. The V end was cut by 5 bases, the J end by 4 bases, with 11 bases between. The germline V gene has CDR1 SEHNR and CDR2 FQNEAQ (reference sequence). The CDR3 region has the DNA TGTGCCAGCAGCCACCAGGGGACCACCGGGGAGCTGTTTTTT. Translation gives CASSHQGTTGELFF.

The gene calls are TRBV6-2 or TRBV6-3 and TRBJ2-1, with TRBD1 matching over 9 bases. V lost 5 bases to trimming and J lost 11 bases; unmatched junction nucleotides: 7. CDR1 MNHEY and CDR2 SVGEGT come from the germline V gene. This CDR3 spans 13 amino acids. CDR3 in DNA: TGTGCCAGCAGTCCGACAGGGGGACGTAAGCAGTTCTTC. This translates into CASSPTGGRKQFF.

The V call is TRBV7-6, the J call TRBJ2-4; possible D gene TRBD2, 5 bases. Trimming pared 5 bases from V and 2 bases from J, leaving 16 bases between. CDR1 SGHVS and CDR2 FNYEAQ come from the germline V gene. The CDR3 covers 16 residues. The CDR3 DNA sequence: TGTGCCAGCAGCCTCGCGAGGGCGGTAACCAAAAACATTCAGTACTTC. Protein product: CASSLARAVTKNIQYF.

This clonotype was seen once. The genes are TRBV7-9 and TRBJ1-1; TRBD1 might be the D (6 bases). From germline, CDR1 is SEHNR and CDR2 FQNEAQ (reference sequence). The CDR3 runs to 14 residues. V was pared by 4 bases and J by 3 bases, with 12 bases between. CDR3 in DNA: TGTGCCAGCAGCTACTCGGACAGTCACACTGAAGCTTTCTTT. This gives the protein CASSYSDSHTEAFF.

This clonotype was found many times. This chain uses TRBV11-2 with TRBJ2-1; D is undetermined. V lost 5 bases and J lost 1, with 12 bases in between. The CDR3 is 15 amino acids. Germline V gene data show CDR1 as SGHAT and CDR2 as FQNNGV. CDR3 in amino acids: CASSPPVPSYNEQFF. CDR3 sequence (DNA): TGTGCCAGCAGCCCCCCCGTTCCATCCTACAATGAGCAGTTCTTC.

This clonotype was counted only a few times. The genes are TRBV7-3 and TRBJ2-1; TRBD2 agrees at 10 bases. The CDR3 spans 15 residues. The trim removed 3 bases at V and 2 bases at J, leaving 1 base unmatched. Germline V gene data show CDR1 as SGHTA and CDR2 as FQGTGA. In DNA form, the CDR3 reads TGTGCCAGCAGCTTGGGGACTAGCGCCTACAATGAGCAGTTCTTC. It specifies CASSLGTSAYNEQFF.

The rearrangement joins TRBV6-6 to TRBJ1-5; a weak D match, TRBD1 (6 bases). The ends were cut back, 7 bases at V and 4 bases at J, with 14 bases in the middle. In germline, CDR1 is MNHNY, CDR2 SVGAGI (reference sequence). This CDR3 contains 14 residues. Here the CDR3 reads CASNARGKNQPQHF. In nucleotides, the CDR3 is TGTGCCAGCAACGCCAGGGGTAAAAATCAGCCCCAGCATTTT.

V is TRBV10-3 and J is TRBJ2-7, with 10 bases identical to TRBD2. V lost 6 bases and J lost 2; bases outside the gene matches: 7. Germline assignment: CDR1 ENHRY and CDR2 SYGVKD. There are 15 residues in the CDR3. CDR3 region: CAIRIGTSAAYEQYF. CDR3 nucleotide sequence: TGTGCCATCAGGATAGGGACTAGCGCCGCCTACGAGCAGTACTTC.

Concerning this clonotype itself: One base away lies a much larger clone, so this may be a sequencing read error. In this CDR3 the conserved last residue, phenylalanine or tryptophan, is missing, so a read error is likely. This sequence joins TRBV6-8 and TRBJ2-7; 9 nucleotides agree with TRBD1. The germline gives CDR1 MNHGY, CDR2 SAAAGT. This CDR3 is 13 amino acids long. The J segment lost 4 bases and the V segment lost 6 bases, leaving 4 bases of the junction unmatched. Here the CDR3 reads CASRGQGWYEQYS. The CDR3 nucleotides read TGTGCCAGCAGAGGACAGGGGTGGTACGAGCAGTACTCC.

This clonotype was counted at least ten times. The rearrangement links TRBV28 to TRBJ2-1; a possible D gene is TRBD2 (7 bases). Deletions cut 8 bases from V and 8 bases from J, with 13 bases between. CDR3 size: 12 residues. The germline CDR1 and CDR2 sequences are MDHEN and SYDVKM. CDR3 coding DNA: TGTGCCAGCTGGGGGGGCGGCGATGAGCAGTTCTTC. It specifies CASWGGGDEQFF.

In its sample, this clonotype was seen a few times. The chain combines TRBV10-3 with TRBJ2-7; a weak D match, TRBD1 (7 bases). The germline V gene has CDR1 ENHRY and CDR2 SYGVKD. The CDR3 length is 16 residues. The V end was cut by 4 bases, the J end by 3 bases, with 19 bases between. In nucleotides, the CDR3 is TGTGCCATCAGTGGGGGACAGTTCCGGAGGGGCTACGAGCAGTACTTC. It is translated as CAISGGQFRRGYEQYF.

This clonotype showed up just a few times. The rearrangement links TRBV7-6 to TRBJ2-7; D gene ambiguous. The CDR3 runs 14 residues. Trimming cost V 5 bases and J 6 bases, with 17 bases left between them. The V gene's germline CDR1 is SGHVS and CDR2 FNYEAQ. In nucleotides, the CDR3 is TGTGCCAGCAGCCCGCAAGTTAGGCCTTCCGAGCAGTACTTC. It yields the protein CASSPQVRPSEQYF.